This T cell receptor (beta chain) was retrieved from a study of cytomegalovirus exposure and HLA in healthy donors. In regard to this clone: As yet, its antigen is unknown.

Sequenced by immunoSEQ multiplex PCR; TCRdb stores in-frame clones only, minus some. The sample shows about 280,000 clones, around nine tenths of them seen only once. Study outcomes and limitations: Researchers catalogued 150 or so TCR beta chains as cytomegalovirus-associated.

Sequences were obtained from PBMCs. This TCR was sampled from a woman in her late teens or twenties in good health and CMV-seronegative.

The CDR3 DNA reads TGTGCCAGCAGCGTAGAGGGGAGAGGGGGGGCCTACAATGAGCAGTTCTTC. Amino acid sequence: CASSVEGRGGAYNEQFF. V is TRBV9 and J is TRBJ2-1, with a tentative D call TRBD2 (7 bases). The CDR3 loop spans 17 amino acids. Trimming took off 0 bases at V and 2 bases at J, with 15 bases between the two ends. Germline assignment: CDR1 SGDLS and CDR2 YYNGEE.